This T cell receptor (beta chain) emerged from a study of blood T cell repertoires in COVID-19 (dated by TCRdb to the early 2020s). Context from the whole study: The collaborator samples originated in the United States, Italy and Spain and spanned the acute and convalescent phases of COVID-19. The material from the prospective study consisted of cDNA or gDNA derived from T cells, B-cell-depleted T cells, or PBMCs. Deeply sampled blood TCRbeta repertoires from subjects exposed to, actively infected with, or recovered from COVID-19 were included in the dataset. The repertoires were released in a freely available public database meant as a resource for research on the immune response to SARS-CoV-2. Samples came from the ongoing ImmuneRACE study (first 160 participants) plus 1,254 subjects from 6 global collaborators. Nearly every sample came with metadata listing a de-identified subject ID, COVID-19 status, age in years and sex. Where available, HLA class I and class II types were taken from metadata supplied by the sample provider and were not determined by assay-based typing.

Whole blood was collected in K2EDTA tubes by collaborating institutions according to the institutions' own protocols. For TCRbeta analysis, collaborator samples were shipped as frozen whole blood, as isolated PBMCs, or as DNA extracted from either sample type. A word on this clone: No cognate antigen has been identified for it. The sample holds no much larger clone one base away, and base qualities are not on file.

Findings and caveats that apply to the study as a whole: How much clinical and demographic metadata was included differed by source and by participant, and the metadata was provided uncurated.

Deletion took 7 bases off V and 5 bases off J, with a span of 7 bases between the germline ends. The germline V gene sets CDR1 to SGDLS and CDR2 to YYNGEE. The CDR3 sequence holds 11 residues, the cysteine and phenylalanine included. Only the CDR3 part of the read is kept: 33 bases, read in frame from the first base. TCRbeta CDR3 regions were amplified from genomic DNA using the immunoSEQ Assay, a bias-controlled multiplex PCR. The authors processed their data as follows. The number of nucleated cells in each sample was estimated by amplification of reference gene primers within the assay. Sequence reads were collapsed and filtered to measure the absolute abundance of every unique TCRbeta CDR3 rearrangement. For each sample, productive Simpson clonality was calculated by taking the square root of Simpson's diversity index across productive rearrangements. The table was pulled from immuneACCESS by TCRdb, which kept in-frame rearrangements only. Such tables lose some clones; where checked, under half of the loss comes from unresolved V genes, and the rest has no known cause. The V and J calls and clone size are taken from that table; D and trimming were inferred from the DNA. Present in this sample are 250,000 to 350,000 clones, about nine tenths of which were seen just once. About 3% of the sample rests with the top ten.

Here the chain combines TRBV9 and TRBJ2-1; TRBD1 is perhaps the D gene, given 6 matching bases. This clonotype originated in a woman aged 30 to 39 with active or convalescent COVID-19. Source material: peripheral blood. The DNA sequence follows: TGTGCCAGCTCAGGGGACAATGAGCAGTTCTTC. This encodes CASSGDNEQFF.